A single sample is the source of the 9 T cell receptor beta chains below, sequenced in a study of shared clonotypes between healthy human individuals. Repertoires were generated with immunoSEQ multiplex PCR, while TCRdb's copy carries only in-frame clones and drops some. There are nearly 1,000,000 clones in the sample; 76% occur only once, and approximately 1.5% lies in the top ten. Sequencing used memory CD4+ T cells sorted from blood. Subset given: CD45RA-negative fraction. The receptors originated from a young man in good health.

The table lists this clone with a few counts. Here the CDR3 DNA reads TGTGCCAGCTCACTATACGAAAGCCCCGCGGGGGGCTACACCTTC. This sequence encodes CASSLYESPAGGYTF. The chain has TRBV18 and TRBJ1-2; D not certain. Germline-derived CDR1 and CDR2 are KGHSH and LQKENI. With 4 bases removed from V and 8 bases from J, the gap between germline ends came to 20 bases. The CDR3 spans 15 residues.

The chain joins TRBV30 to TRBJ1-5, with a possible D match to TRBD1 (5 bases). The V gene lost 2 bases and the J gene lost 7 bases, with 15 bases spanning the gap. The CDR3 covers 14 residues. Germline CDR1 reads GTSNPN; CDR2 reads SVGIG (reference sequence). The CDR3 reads CAWSPRGGVQPQHF. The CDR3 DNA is TGTGCCTGGAGTCCCCGGGGGGGGGTGCAGCCCCAGCATTTT.

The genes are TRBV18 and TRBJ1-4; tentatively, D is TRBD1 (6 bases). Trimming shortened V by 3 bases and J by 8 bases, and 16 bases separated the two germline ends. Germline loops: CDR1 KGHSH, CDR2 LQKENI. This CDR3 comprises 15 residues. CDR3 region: CASSPQTARGEKLFF. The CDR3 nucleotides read TGTGCCAGCTCACCCCAGACGGCAAGGGGGGAAAAACTGTTTTTT. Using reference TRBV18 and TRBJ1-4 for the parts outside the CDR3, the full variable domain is NAGVMQNPRHLVRRRGQEARLRCSPMKGHSHVYWYRQLPEEGLKFMVYLQKENIIDESGMPKERFSAEFPKEGPSILRIQQVVRGDSAAYFCASSPQTARGEKLFFGSGTQLSVL.

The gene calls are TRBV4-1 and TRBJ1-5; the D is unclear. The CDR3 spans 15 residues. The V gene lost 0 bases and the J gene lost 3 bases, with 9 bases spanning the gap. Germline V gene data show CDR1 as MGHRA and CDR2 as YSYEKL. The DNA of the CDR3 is TGCGCCAGCAGCCAAGAGGTGACTATCAATCAGCCCCAGCATTTT. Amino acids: CASSQEVTINQPQHF.

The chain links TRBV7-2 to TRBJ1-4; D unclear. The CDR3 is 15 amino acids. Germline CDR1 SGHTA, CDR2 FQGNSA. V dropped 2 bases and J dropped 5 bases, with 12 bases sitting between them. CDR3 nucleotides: TGTGCCAGCAGCTTACTGGGCAGTTCGAATGAAAAACTGTTTTTT. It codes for CASSLLGSSNEKLFF.

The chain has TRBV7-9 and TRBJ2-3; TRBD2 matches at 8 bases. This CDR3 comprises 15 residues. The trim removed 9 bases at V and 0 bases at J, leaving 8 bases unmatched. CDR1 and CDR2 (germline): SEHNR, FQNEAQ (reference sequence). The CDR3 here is CASHLAGTSTDTQYF. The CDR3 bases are TGTGCCAGTCACTTAGCGGGGACGAGCACAGATACGCAGTATTTT.

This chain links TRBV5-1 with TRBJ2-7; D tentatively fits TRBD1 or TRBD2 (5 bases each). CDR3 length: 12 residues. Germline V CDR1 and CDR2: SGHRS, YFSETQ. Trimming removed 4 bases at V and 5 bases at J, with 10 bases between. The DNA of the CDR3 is TGCGCCAGCAGCCCGGTGGGGGACGAGCAGTACTTC. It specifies CASSPVGDEQYF.

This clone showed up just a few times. CDR3 coding DNA: TGTGCCAGCCGGGTACCACAGGGCACTAACTATGGCTACACCTTC. It is translated as CASRVPQGTNYGYTF. The chain combines TRBV6-1 with TRBJ1-2; D may be TRBD1 (6 bases). The CDR3 totals 15 residues. V lost 8 bases to trimming and J lost 0 bases, with 16 bases between them. CDR1 and CDR2 (germline): MNHNS, SASEGT.

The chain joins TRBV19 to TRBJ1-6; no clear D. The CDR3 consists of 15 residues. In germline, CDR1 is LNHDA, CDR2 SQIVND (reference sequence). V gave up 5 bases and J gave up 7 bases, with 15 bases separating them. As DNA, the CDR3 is TGTGCCAGTAGTCGGAGAAACTCGGGGAATTCACCCCTCCACTTT. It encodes CASSRRNSGNSPLHF. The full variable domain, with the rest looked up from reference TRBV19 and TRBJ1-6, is DGGITQSPKYLFRKEGQNVTLSCEQNLNHDAMYWYRQDPGQGLRLIYYSQIVNDFQKGDIAEGYSVSREKKESFPLTVTSAQKNPTAFYLCASSRRNSGNSPLHFGNGTRLTVT.